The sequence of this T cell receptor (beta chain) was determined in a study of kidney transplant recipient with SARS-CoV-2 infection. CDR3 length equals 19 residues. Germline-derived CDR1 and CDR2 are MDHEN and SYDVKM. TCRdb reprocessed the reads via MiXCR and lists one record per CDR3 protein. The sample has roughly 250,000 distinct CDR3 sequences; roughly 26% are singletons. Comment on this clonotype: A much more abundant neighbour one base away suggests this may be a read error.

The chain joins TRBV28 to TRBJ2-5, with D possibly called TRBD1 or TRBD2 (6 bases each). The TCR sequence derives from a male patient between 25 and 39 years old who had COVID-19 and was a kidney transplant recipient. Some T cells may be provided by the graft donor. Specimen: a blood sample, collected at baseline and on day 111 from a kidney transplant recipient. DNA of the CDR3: TGTGCCAGCAGTTTTCCCCGTCGGGGGCCGTCAGCGTGGCAAGGGACCCAGTACTTC. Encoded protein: CASSFPRRGPSAWQGTQYF.